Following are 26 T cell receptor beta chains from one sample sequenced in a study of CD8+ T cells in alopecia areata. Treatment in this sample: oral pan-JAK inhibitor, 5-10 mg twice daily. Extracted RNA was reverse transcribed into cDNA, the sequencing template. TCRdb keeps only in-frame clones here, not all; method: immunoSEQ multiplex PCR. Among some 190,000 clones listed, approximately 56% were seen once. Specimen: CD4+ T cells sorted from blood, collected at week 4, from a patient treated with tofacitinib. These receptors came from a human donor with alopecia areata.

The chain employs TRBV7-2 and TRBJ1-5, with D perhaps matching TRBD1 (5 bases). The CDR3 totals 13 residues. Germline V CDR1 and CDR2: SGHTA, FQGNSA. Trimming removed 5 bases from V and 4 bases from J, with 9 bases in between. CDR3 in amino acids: CASSEGLNQPQHF. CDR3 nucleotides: TGTGCCAGCAGCGAGGGGTTGAATCAGCCCCAGCATTTT.

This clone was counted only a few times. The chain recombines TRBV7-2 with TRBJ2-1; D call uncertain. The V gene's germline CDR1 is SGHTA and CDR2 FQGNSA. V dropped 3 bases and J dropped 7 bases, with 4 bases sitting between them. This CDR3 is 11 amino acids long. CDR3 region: CASSFPNEQFF. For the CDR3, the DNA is TGTGCCAGCAGCTTTCCGAATGAGCAGTTCTTC.

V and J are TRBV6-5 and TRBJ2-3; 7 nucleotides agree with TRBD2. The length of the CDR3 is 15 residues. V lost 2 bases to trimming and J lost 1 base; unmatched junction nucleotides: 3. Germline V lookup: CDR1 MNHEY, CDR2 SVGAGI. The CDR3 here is CASSYQRGRTDTQYF. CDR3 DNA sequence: TGTGCCAGCAGTTACCAGCGGGGTCGCACAGATACGCAGTATTTT.

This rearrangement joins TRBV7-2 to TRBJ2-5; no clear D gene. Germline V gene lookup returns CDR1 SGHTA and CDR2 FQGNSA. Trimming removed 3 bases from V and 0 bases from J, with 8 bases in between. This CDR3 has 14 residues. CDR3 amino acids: CASSLSRDQETQYF. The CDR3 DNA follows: TGTGCCAGCAGCTTGAGCCGGGACCAAGAGACCCAGTACTTC. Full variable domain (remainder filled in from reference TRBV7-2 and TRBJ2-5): GAGVSQSPSNKVTEKGKDVELRCDPISGHTALYWYRQSLGQGLEFLIYFQGNSAPDKSGLPSDRFSAERTGGSVSTLTIQRTQQEDSAVYLCASSLSRDQETQYFGPGTRLLVL.

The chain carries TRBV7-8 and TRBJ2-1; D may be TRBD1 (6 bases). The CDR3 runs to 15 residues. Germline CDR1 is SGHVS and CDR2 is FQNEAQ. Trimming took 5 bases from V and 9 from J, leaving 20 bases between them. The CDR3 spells CASSTQLRQVTEQFF. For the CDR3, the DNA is TGTGCCAGCAGCACACAACTCCGACAGGTCACTGAGCAGTTCTTC.

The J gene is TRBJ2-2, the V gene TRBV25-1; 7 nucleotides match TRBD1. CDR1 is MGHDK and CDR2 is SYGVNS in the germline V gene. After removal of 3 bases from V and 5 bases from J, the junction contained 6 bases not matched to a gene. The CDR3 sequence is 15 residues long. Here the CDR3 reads CASSESDRITGELFF. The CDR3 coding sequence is TGTGCCAGCAGTGAGTCGGACAGGATTACCGGGGAGCTGTTTTTT.

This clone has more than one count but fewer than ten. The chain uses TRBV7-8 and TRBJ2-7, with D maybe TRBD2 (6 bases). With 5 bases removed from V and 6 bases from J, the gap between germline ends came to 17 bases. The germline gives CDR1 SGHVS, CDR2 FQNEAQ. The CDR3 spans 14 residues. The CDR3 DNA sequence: TGTGCCAGCAGCCCGCAGACTAGTACGGGCGAGCAGTACTTC. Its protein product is CASSPQTSTGEQYF.

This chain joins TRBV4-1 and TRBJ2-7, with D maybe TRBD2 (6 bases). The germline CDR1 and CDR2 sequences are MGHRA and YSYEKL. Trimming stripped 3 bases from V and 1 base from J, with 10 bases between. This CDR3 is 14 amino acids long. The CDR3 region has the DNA TGCGCCAGCAGCCAGTCGAGCGGGTCCTACGAGCAGTACTTC. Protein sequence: CASSQSSGSYEQYF.

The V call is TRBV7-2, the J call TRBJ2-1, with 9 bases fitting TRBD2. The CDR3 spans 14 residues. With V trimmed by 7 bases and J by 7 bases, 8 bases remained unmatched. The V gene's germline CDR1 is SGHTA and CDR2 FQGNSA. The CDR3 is CASKVSSGTNEQFF. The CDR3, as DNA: TGTGCCAGCAAGGTGTCTAGCGGGACTAATGAGCAGTTCTTC.

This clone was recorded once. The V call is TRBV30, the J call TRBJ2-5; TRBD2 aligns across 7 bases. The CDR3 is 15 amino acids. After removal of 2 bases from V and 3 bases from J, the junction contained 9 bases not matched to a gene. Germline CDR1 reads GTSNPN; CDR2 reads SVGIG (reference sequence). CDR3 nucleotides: TGTGCCTGGAGTCTCGGGGGAGCGGGGAAAGAGACCCAGTACTTC. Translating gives CAWSLGGAGKETQYF.

The CDR3 DNA reads as TGCGCCAGCAGCCCGGGACCACGGAGGGAGACCCAGTACTTC. This codes for CASSPGPRRETQYF. This chain uses TRBV4-1 with TRBJ2-5; D is possibly TRBD1 or TRBD2 (5 bases each). The CDR3 totals 14 residues. V lost 4 bases, J lost 5 bases, and 14 bases lay in between. Germline V CDR1 and CDR2: MGHRA, YSYEKL.

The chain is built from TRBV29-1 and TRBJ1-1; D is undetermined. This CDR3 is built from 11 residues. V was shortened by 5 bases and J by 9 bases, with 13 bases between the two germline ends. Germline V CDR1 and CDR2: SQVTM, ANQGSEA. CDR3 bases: TGCAGCGTTCCTACGAGCGTTAAAGCTTTCTTT. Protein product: CSVPTSVKAFF.

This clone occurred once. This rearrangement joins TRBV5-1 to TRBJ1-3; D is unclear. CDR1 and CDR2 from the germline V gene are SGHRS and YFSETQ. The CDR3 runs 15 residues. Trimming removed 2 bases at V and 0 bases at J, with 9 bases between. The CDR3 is CASSLDTSSGNTIYF. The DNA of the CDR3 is TGCGCCAGCAGCTTAGACACCTCCTCTGGAAACACCATATATTTT.

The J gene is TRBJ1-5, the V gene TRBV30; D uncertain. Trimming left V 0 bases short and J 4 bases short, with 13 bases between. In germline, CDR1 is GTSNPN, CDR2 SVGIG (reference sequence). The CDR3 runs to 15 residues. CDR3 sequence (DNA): TGTGCCTGGAGTGTAATAGGTTCTTTTAATCAGCCCCAGCATTTT. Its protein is CAWSVIGSFNQPQHF.

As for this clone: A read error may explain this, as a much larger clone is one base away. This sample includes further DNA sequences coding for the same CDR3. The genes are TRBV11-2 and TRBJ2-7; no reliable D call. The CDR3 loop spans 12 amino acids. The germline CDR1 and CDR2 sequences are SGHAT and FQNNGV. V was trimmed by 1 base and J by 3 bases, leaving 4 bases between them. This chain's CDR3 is CASSLASYEQYF. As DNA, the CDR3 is TGTGCCAGCAGCTTAGCCAGCTACGAGCAGTACTTC.

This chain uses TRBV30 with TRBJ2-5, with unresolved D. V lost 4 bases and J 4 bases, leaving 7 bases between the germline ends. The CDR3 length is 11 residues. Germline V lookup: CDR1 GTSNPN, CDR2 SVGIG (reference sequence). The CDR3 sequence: CAWNDLETQYF. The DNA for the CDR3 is TGTGCCTGGAACGACCTAGAGACCCAGTACTTC. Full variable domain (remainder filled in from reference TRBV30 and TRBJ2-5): SQTIHQWPATLVQPVGSPLSLECTVEGTSNPNLYWYRQAAGRGLQLLFYSVGIGQISSEVPQNLSASRPQDRQFILSSKKLLLSDSGFYLCAWNDLETQYFGPGTRLLVL.

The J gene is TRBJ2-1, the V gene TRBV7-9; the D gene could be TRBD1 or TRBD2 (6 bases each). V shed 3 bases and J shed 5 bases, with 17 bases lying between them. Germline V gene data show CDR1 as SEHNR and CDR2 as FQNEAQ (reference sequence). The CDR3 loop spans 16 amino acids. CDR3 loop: CASSFRGGRHDNEQFF. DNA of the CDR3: TGTGCCAGCAGCTTCAGGGGAGGACGGCACGACAATGAGCAGTTCTTC.

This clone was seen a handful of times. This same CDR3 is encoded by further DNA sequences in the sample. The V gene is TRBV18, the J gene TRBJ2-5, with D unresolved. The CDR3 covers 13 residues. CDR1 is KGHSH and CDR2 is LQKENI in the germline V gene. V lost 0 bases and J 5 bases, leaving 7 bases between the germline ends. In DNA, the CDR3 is TGTGCCAGCTCACCACCGACGGTGGAGACCCAGTACTTC. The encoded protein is CASSPPTVETQYF.

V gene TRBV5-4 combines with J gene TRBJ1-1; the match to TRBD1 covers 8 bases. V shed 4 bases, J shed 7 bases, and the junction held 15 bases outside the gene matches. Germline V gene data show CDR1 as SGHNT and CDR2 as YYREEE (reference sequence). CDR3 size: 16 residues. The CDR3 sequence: CASSINTGGGKGEAFF. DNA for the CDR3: TGTGCCAGCAGCATAAATACAGGGGGAGGGAAGGGTGAAGCTTTCTTT.

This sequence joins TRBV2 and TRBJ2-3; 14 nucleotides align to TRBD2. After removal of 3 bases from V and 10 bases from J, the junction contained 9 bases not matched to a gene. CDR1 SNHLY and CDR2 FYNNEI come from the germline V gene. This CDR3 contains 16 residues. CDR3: CASSEGTSGRGVPQYF. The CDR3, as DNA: TGTGCCAGCAGTGAGGGGACTAGCGGGAGAGGCGTTCCGCAGTATTTT.

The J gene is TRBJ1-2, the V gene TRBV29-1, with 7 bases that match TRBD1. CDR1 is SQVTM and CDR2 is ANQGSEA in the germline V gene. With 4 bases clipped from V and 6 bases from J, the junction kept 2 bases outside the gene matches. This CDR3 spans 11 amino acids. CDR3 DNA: TGCAGCGTTGCAGGGGGTGATGGCTACACCTTC. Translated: CSVAGGDGYTF.

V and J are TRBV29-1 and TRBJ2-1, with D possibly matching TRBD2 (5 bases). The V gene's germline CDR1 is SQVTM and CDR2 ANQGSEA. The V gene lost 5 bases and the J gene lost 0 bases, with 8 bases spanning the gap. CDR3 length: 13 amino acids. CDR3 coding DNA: TGCAGCGTTCCGAGGGCCTCCTACAATGAGCAGTTCTTC. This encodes CSVPRASYNEQFF.

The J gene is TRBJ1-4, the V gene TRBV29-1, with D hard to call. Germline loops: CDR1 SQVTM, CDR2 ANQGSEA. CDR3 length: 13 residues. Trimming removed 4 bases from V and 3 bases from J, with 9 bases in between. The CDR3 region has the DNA TGCAGCGTTGCGGACGGAGCTAATGAAAAACTGTTTTTT. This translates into CSVADGANEKLFF. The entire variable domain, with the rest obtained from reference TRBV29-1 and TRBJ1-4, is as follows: SAVISQKPSRDICQRGTSLTIQCQVDSQVTMMFWYRQQPGQSLTLIATANQGSEATYESGFVIDKFPISRPNLTFSTLTVSNMSPEDSSIYLCSVADGANEKLFFGSGTQLSVL.

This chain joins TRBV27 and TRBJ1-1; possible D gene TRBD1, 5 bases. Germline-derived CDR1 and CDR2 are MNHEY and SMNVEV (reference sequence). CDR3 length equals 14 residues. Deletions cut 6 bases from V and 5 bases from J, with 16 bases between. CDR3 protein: CASSPNPDRTEAFF. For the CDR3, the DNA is TGTGCCAGCAGCCCCAACCCAGACAGAACTGAAGCTTTCTTT.

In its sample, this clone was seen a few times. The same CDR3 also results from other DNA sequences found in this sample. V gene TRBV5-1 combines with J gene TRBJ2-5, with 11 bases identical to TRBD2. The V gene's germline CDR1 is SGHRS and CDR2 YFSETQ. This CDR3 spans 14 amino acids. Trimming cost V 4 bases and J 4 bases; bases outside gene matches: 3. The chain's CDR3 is CASSPGTSGETQYF. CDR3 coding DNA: TGCGCCAGCAGCCCCGGGACTAGCGGAGAGACCCAGTACTTC.

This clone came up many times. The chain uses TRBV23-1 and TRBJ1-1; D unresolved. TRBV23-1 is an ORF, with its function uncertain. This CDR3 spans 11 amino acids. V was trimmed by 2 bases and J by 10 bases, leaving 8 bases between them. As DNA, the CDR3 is TGCGCCAGCAGTCAAAGACACCGAGCTTTCTTT. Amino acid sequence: CASSQRHRAFF.